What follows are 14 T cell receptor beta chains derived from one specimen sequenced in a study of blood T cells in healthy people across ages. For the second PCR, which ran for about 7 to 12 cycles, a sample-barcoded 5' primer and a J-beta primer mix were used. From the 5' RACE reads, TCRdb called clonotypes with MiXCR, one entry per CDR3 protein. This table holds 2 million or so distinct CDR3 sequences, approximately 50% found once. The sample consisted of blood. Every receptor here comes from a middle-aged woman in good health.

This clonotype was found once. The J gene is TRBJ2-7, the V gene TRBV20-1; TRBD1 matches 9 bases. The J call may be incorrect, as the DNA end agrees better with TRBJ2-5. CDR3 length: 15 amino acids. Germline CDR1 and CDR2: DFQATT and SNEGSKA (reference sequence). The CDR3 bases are TGCAGTGTCGACCGGGACAGGGAGGTCCGGGAGACCCAGTACTTC. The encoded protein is CSVDRDREVRETQYF.

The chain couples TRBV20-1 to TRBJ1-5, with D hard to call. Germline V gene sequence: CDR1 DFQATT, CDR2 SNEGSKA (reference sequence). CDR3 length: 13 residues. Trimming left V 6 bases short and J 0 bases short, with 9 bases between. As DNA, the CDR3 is TGCAGTGCGGGGTTTTCTAGCAATCAGCCCCAGCATTTT. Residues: CSAGFSSNQPQHF.

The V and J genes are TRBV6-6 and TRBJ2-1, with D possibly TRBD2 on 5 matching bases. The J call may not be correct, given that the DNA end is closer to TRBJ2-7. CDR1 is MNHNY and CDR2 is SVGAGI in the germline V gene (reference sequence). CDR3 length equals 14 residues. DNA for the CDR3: TGTGCCAGCGGGATGGGGAGCTCCTACAATGAGCAGTACTTC. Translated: CASGMGSSYNEQYF.

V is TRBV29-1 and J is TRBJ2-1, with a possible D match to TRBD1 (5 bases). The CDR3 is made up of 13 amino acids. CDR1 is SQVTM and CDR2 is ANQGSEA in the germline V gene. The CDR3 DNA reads TGCAGGATAGTGACAGAGACCCGAAATGAGCAGTTCTTC. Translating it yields CRIVTETRNEQFF.

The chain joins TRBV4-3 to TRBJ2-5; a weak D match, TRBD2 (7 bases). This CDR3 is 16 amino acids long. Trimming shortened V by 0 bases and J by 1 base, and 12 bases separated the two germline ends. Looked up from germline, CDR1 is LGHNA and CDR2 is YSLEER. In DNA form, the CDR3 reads TGCGCCAGCAGCCAAGAGTGGGCGGGGGCCCAAGAGACCCAGTACTTC. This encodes CASSQEWAGAQETQYF.

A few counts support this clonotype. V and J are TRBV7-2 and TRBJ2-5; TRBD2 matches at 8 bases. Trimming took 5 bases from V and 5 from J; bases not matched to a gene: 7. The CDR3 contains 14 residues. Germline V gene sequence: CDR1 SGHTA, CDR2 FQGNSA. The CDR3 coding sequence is TGTGCCAGCAGCCGTAGCGGGGTAGGGGAGACCCAGTACTTC. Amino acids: CASSRSGVGETQYF. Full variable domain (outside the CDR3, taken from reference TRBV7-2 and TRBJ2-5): GAGVSQSPSNKVTEKGKDVELRCDPISGHTALYWYRQSLGQGLEFLIYFQGNSAPDKSGLPSDRFSAERTGGSVSTLTIQRTQQEDSAVYLCASSRSGVGETQYFGPGTRLLVL.

For the CDR3, the DNA is TGCAGTGCTAGTTCGGGATGCGAGCAGTACTTC. The encoded protein is CSASSGCEQYF. This chain connects TRBV20-1 to TRBJ2-7; tentatively, D is TRBD2 (5 bases). Trimming stripped 3 bases from V and 6 bases from J, with 9 bases between. This CDR3 has 11 residues. Germline V gene data show CDR1 as DFQATT and CDR2 as SNEGSKA (reference sequence).

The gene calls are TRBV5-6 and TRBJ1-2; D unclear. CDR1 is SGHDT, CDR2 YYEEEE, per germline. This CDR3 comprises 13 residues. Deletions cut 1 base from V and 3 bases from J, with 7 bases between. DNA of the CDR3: TGTGCCAGCAGCTTGTTGCTAGACTATGGCTACACCTTC. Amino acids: CASSLLLDYGYTF.

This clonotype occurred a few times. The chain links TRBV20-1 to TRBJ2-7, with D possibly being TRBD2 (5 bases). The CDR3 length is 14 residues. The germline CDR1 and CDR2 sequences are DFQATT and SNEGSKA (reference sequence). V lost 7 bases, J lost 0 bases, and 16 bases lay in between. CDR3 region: CSVENWRSSYEQYF. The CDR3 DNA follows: TGCAGTGTAGAGAATTGGAGGAGCTCCTACGAGCAGTACTTC.

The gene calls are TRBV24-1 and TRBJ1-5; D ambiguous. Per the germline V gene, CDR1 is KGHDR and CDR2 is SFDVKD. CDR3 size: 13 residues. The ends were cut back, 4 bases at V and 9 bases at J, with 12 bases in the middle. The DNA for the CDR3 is TGTGCCACCAGTGACCCCGGACCCGGGCCCCAGCATTTT. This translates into CATSDPGPGPQHF.

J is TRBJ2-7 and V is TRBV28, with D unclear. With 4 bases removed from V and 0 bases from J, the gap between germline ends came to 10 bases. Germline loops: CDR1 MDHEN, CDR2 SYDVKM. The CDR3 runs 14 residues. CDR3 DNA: TGTGCCAGCAGTTCTTCCCCTAGCTCCTACGAGCAGTACTTC. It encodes CASSSSPSSYEQYF. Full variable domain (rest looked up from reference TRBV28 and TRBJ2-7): DVKVTQSSRYLVKRTGEKVFLECVQDMDHENMFWYRQDPGLGLRLIYFSYDVKMKEKGDIPEGYSVSREKKERFSLILESASTNQTSMYLCASSSSPSSYEQYFGPGTRLTVT.

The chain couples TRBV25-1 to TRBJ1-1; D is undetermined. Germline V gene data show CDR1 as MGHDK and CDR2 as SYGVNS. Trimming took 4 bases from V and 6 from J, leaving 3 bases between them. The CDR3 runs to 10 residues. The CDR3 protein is CASSGAEAFF. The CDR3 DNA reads TGTGCCAGCAGTGGGGCTGAAGCTTTCTTT.

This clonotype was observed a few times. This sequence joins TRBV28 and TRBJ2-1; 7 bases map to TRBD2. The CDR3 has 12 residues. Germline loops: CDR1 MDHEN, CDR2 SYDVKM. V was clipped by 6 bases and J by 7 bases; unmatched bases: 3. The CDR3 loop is CASREGGNEQFF. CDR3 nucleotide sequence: TGTGCCAGCAGGGAGGGAGGGAATGAGCAGTTCTTC.

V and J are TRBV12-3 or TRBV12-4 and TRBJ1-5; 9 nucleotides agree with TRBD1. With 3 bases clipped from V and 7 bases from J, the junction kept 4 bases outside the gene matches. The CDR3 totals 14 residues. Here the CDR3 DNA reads TGTGCCAGCAGTTTTGGACAGGGGAAGCAGCCCCAGCATTTT. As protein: CASSFGQGKQPQHF.